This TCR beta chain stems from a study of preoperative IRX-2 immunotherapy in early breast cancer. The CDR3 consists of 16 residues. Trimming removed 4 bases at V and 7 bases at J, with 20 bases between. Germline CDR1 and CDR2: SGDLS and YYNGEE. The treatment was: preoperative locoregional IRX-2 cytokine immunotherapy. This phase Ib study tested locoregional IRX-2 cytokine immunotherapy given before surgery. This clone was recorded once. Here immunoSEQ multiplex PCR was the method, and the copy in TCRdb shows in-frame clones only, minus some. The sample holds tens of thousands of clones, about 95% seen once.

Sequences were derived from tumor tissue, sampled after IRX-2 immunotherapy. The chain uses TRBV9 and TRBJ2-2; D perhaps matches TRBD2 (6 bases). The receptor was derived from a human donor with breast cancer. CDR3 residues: CASSPLTGVNVGELFF. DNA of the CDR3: TGTGCCAGCAGCCCCCTTACGGGGGTAAACGTCGGGGAGCTGTTTTTT.